This T cell receptor beta chain was observed in a study of T cell responses to AZD1222 COVID-19 vaccine. Study-level information: Second doses that came at about 4 or about 12 weeks were put together. Study outcomes and limitations: Spike regions recognized by vaccine-associated CD4 TCRs spanned the protein, led by 160-218 and 743-854. White British donors predominated, females outnumbered males, and clonal diversity was possibly underestimated. In all cases, repertoires were sampled only after the peak T cell response.

Germline trimming cut 4 bases from V and 4 bases from J; bases unmatched to any gene: 4. This CDR3 comprises 14 residues. The germline V gene has CDR1 MNHEY and CDR2 SMNVEV (reference sequence). Profiling relied on immunoSEQ multiplex PCR, and the TCRdb table lists in-frame clones only, not all of them. The sample lists 100,000 to 150,000 clones, 80% to 90% occurring once. A word on this clone: Its specificity is unknown.

This TCR derives from an adult in good health. V is TRBV27 and J is TRBJ2-7, with TRBD2 matching 10 bases. The sequencing used peripheral blood, collected on day 0 of AZD1222 vaccination. This chain's CDR3 is CASSWTSGGYEQYF. The CDR3 bases are TGTGCCAGCAGTTGGACTAGCGGTGGATACGAGCAGTACTTC.